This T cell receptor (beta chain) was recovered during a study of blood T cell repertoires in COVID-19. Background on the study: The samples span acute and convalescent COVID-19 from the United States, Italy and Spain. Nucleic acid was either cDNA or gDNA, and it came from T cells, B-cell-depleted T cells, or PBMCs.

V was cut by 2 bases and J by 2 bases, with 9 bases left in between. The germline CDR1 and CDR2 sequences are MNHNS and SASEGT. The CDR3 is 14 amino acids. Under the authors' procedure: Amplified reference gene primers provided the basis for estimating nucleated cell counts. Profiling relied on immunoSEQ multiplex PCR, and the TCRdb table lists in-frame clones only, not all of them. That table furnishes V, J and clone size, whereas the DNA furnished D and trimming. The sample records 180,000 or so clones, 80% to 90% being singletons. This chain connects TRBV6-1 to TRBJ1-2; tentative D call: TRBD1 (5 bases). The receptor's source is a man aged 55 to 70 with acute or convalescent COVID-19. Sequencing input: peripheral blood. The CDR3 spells CASSEPPGNYGYTF. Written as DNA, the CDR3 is TGTGCCAGCAGTGAACCGCCAGGGAACTATGGCTACACCTTC.